This T cell receptor beta chain was profiled in a study of CD8 T cells in ankylosing spondylitis. Study-level results: Clones linked to disease were reported to show significant enrichment in matched ankylosing spondylitis synovial fluid.

With molecular barcodes, quantitative 5'-RACE was used to make the TCR beta libraries. TCRdb ran MiXCR on the 5' RACE reads and lists one entry per CDR3 protein. Of approximately 100,000 distinct CDR3 sequences listed, 20% to 30% were seen once; the top ten hold around an eighth. This clonotype has ten or more counts. Its antigen is unknown. Material for sequencing was synovial fluid, either unsorted or a sorted T cell fraction (not recorded which). The receptor's source is a male donor with ankylosing spondylitis.

This CDR3 is CASSLTRVHGYTF. CDR3 sequence (DNA): TGCGCCAGCAGCTTGACGAGGGTTCATGGCTACACCTTC. This chain joins TRBV5-1 and TRBJ1-2; no clear D gene. The CDR3 spans 13 residues. V was trimmed by 1 base and J by 6 bases, leaving 10 bases between them. Germline CDR1 SGHRS, CDR2 YFSETQ.